The rows below give T cell receptor beta chains drawn from one sample of a study of T cell changes during pregnancy in multiple sclerosis. Produced via immunoSEQ multiplex PCR; TCRdb's table is partial and in-frame only. Of over 70,000 clones listed, roughly 94% were seen once; the top ten hold 0.84%. The specimen comprised peripheral blood, sampled in the third trimester of pregnancy. Receptor source: a female donor with multiple sclerosis, enrolled in a pregnancy study. Both conserved end residues are part of each CDR3. D genes are given only for firm matches. Size values are once, few and many counts, or a class for expanded clones, and some rows have none.

>NA|TRBV19|TRBJ1-3|once
CASSAQGFSGNTIYF
TGTGCCAGTAGTGCTCAGGGTTTCTCTGGAAACACCATATATTTT
>TRBD2|TRBV28|TRBJ2-5|NA
CAGVKTSVEETQYF
TGTGCCGGCGTTAAGACTAGCGTTGAAGAGACCCAGTACTTC
>NA|TRBV11-2|TRBJ1-1|NA
CASSLDRGRNTEAFF
TGTGCCAGCAGCTTAGATCGCGGCAGGAACACTGAAGCTTTCTTT
>TRBD2|TRBV29-1|TRBJ2-5|NA
CSGAPGGEPETQYF
TGCAGCGGCGCACCGGGGGGGGAACCGGAGACCCAGTACTTC
>NA|TRBV5-1|TRBJ2-1|NA
CASSAGLLEQFF
TGCGCCAGCAGCGCGGGACTCCTCGAGCAGTTCTTC
>NA|TRBV28|TRBJ1-3|NA
CASKLGDTIYF
TGTGCCAGCAAGCTAGGAGACACCATATATTTT
>TRBD2|TRBV5-6|TRBJ2-5|NA
CASSLTGGLGGTQYF
TGTGCCAGCAGCTTGACGGGAGGGTTGGGTGGAACCCAGTACTTC
>NA|TRBV4-2|TRBJ2-3|NA
CASSPYLQTASSTDTQYF
TGTGCCAGCAGCCCATACCTACAGACAGCGTCGAGCACAGATACGCAGTATTTT
>NA|TRBV19|TRBJ1-5|NA
CASSRREWGNQPQHF
TGTGCCAGTAGCCGGCGGGAATGGGGCAATCAGCCCCAGCATTTT
>NA|TRBV5-4|TRBJ2-1|NA
CASSEGQKSNYNEQFF
TGTGCCAGCAGCGAAGGACAGAAGTCAAACTACAATGAGCAGTTCTTC
>TRBD1|TRBV7-9|TRBJ1-1|NA
CASSLAGTATEAFF
TGTGCCAGCAGCTTAGCCGGGACAGCCACTGAAGCTTTCTTT
>NA|TRBV7-3|TRBJ2-7|NA
CASSLGSVSSYEQYF
TGTGCCAGCAGCTTAGGCAGCGTAAGCTCCTACGAGCAGTACTTC
>NA|TRBV5-1|TRBJ2-7|NA
CASSMTAYPYEQYF
TGCGCCAGCAGCATGACAGCATACCCCTACGAGCAGTACTTC
>TRBD1|TRBV28|TRBJ1-5|once
CASSSSIRTGDNQPQHF
TGTGCCAGCAGTTCCTCAATCAGGACAGGGGATAATCAGCCCCAGCATTTT
>NA|TRBV28|TRBJ2-7|NA
CASTGDRYEQYF
TGTGCCAGCACCGGGGATCGCTACGAGCAGTACTTC
>NA|TRBV30|TRBJ1-2|NA
CAWSAQGGGYTF
TGTGCCTGGAGTGCCCAAGGGGGTGGCTACACCTTC
>TRBD1|TRBV4-2|TRBJ1-5|NA
CASSQEGTGLQPQHF
TGTGCCAGCAGCCAAGAGGGGACAGGGCTGCAGCCCCAGCATTTT
>TRBD1|TRBV19|TRBJ1-1|NA
CASTRGQGGTEAFF
TGTGCCAGTACCAGGGGACAGGGCGGGACTGAAGCTTTCTTT
>NA|TRBV20-1|TRBJ2-5|NA
CSASQETQYF
TGCAGTGCTTCGCAAGAGACCCAGTACTTC
>NA|TRBV15|TRBJ1-2|NA
CATRKQGDPGPYGYTF
TGTGCCACCCGCAAACAGGGAGACCCAGGCCCCTATGGCTACACCTTC
>NA|TRBV30|TRBJ1-1|NA
CATPGTTEAFF
TGTGCCACTCCCGGTACGACTGAAGCTTTCTTT
>NA|TRBV2|TRBJ1-2|once
CASRREDSGYTF
TGTGCCAGCAGACGGGAGGATAGTGGCTACACCTTC
>NA|TRBV7-2|TRBJ2-2|NA
CASSPYRDGNTGELFF
TGTGCCAGCAGTCCATACAGAGACGGGAACACCGGGGAGCTGTTTTTT
>TRBD1|TRBV14|TRBJ1-4|NA
CASSRERQGGGEKLFF
TGTGCCAGCAGCCGAGAAAGACAGGGGGGTGGTGAAAAACTGTTTTTT
>NA|TRBV4-2|TRBJ1-1|NA
CASSQLQGATEAFF
TGTGCCAGCAGCCAACTACAGGGTGCCACTGAAGCTTTCTTT
>TRBD1|TRBV19|TRBJ2-5|NA
CASSPGPGQTYQETQYF
TGTGCCAGTAGTCCAGGTCCGGGACAGACGTACCAAGAGACCCAGTACTTC
>TRBD1|TRBV5-1|TRBJ1-1|NA
CASSLGRDRATEAFF
TGCGCCAGCAGCTTGGGCCGGGACAGGGCCACTGAAGCTTTCTTT
>TRBD1|TRBV19|TRBJ1-3|NA
CASSLTYRGRIGNTIYF
TGTGCCAGTAGTCTCACTTACAGGGGGCGTATAGGAAACACCATATATTTT
>TRBD2|TRBV15|TRBJ2-5|NA
CATSRDGGGVETQYF
TGTGCCACCAGCAGAGATGGGGGGGGAGTAGAGACCCAGTACTTC
>TRBD1|TRBV5-6|TRBJ1-1|NA
CASREETGGGFTEAFF
TGTGCCAGCAGGGAGGAGACAGGGGGTGGGTTCACTGAAGCTTTCTTT
>NA|TRBV7-8|TRBJ2-7|NA
CASSLRGTYEQYF
TGTGCCAGCAGCTTAAGGGGAACCTACGAGCAGTACTTC
>TRBD2|TRBV6-5|TRBJ2-7|once
CAIGAGSGYEQYF
TGTGCCATCGGAGCGGGATCGGGGTACGAGCAGTACTTC
>TRBD2|TRBV5-1|TRBJ2-7|NA
CASSLAGGPGEQYF
TGCGCCAGCAGCTTGGCGGGAGGGCCGGGGGAGCAGTACTTC
>NA|TRBV6-1|TRBJ2-2|NA
CASRVTGGGELFF
TGTGCCAGCAGGGTTACAGGTGGCGGGGAGCTGTTTTTT
>TRBD2|TRBV10-3|TRBJ2-7|NA
CAISEGARLAGEQYF
TGTGCCATCAGTGAGGGCGCTAGACTAGCGGGGGAGCAGTACTTC
>TRBD2|TRBV16|TRBJ2-7|NA
CASRPTRGAGEQYF
TGTGCCAGCAGGCCAACGCGGGGGGCTGGCGAGCAGTACTTC
>NA|TRBV27|TRBJ1-2|NA
CASRIALGRGYTF
TGTGCCAGCAGGATAGCCCTAGGAAGGGGCTACACCTTC
>NA|TRBV7-9|TRBJ2-7|NA
CASSFGWGSTYEQYF
TGTGCCAGCAGCTTCGGGTGGGGCAGTACCTACGAGCAGTACTTC
>NA|TRBV5-1|TRBJ2-5|NA
CASSLAGAEETQYF
TGCGCCAGCAGCTTGGCAGGGGCGGAGGAGACCCAGTACTTC
>NA|TRBV27|TRBJ2-2|NA
CASSLASAVTGELFF
TGTGCCAGCAGTTTAGCTAGCGCAGTAACCGGGGAGCTGTTTTTT
>NA|TRBV19|TRBJ2-7|NA
CASREGGSEQYF
TGTGCCAGTAGGGAGGGGGGGAGCGAGCAGTACTTC
>NA|TRBV7-9|TRBJ1-2|NA
CASSPGGLLYGYTF
TGTGCCAGCAGCCCGGGGGGGCTTCTCTATGGCTACACCTTC
>TRBD1|TRBV18|TRBJ1-4|NA
CASSPGTANEKLFF
TGTGCCAGCTCTCCAGGGACAGCTAATGAAAAACTGTTTTTT
>TRBD2|TRBV6-1|TRBJ2-7|few
CASSDLSGSSYEQYF
TGTGCCAGCAGTGACCTTAGCGGGAGTTCGTACGAGCAGTACTTC
>NA|TRBV5-8|TRBJ2-5|NA
CASSFSTQYF
TGTGCCAGCAGCTTTTCTACCCAGTACTTC
>TRBD2|TRBV11-2|TRBJ2-1|NA
CAISGVAGPYNEQFF
TGTGCCATCTCCGGGGTAGCGGGACCCTACAATGAGCAGTTCTTC